Below are 29 T cell receptor beta chains sequenced from a single sample in a study of a mutant IDH1 vaccine in newly diagnosed glioma. As for time point: baseline, week 1 (first vaccination visit). Treatment of the sample: pre-vaccination baseline after standard-of-care therapy. The table came from immunoSEQ multiplex PCR; TCRdb's copy has only in-frame clones and leaves some out. This sample has 30,000 to 40,000 clones; 75% to 85% occur once, and the top ten carry less than 9.5%. Material: PBMCs, obtained from a glioma patient treated with radiotherapy, temozolomide or both. All receptors come from a man aged 40-55 years with glioma. Some clones in this sample may be carry-over from other donors' samples.

V gene TRBV7-8 combines with J gene TRBJ2-7, with D hard to call. Trimming took off 3 bases at V and 3 bases at J, with 12 bases between the two ends. This CDR3 has 14 amino acids. In germline, CDR1 is SGHVS, CDR2 FQNEAQ. The DNA for the CDR3 is TGTGCCAGCAGCTTCGGTGCGGCTTTCTACGAGCAGTACTTC. Its protein is CASSFGAAFYEQYF.

This sequence joins TRBV18 and TRBJ2-3; D call uncertain. Trimming removed 0 bases from V and 0 bases from J, with 10 bases in between. This CDR3 is built from 16 residues. CDR1 and CDR2 from the germline V gene are KGHSH and LQKENI. In DNA, the CDR3 is TGTGCCAGCTCACCACCAGGTGGCAGGAGCACAGATACGCAGTATTTT. This sequence encodes CASSPPGGRSTDTQYF. Using reference TRBV18 and TRBJ2-3 for the parts outside the CDR3, the full variable domain is NAGVMQNPRHLVRRRGQEARLRCSPMKGHSHVYWYRQLPEEGLKFMVYLQKENIIDESGMPKERFSAEFPKEGPSILRIQQVVRGDSAAYFCASSPPGGRSTDTQYFGPGTRLTVL.

V and J are TRBV4-1 and TRBJ1-3; D is undetermined. Deletions cut 0 bases from V and 0 bases from J, with 9 bases between. Germline V gene sequence: CDR1 MGHRA, CDR2 YSYEKL. The CDR3 is 16 residues long. CDR3 sequence (DNA): TGCGCCAGCAGCCAAGATGAAACGGGCTCTGGAAACACCATATATTTT. It is translated as CASSQDETGSGNTIYF.

This sequence joins TRBV9 and TRBJ1-1, with 9 bases matching TRBD1. Germline trimming cut 1 base from V and 1 base from J; bases unmatched to any gene: 5. The CDR3 is 16 residues long. Germline V gives CDR1 SGDLS, CDR2 YYNGEE. In DNA form, the CDR3 reads TGTGCCAGCAGCGTAACTGAGGACAGGGGGAACACTGAAGCTTTCTTT. It yields the protein CASSVTEDRGNTEAFF.

This clone was seen more than once but under ten times. The V gene is TRBV7-9, the J gene TRBJ1-2; D unclear. V lost 3 bases to trimming and J lost 2 bases, with 7 bases between them. The CDR3 contains 13 residues. CDR1 and CDR2 from the germline V gene are SEHNR and FQNEAQ (reference sequence). The CDR3 DNA reads TGTGCCAGCAGCTTGGGCACCAACTATGGCTACACCTTC. This gives the protein CASSLGTNYGYTF. Looking up the rest from reference TRBV7-9 and TRBJ1-2 gives the full variable domain: DTGVSQNPRHKITKRGQNVTFRCDPISEHNRLYWYRQTLGQGPEFLTYFQNEAQLEKSRLLSDRFSAERPKGSFSTLEIQRTEQGDSAMYLCASSLGTNYGYTFGSGTRLTVV.

This clone came up once. This chain uses TRBV9 with TRBJ2-2; 9 nucleotides line up with TRBD1. CDR3 length: 16 amino acids. Germline V lookup: CDR1 SGDLS, CDR2 YYNGEE. V gave up 1 base and J gave up 6 bases; unmatched junction bases: 7. The CDR3 reads CASSVTGQGYAGELFF. Here the CDR3 DNA reads TGTGCCAGCAGCGTAACGGGACAGGGCTACGCCGGGGAGCTGTTTTTT.

This clone was picked up a small number of times. The chain carries TRBV19 and TRBJ1-5; D gene ambiguous. The CDR3 contains 17 residues. The germline V and J ends were trimmed by 5 bases and 1 base, with 18 bases remaining between them. Looked up from germline, CDR1 is LNHDA and CDR2 is SQIVND (reference sequence). CDR3 sequence (DNA): TGTGCCAGTAGTTCCAGGACTGGGAAAGGGAGCAATCAGCCCCAGCATTTT. Its translation is CASSSRTGKGSNQPQHF.

This clone was seen only a few times. The genes are TRBV6-5 and TRBJ1-5; D not resolved. The germline V and J ends were trimmed by 2 bases and 1 base, with 3 bases remaining between them. This CDR3 has 13 residues. Germline V gives CDR1 MNHEY, CDR2 SVGAGI. CDR3 coding DNA: TGTGCCAGCAGTTACGGGAGCAATCAGCCCCAGCATTTT. The encoded protein is CASSYGSNQPQHF.

CDR3 DNA: TGTGCCAGCAGTGAAATCCGGTCCTCACCCCTCCACTTT. This codes for CASSEIRSSPLHF. The chain recombines TRBV6-4 with TRBJ1-6; D ambiguous. V lost 3 bases, J lost 10 bases, and 10 bases lay in between. Germline V gene lookup returns CDR1 MRHNA and CDR2 SNTAGT. CDR3 length equals 13 residues.

The chain carries TRBV6-6 and TRBJ2-2, with a weak D call TRBD2 (7 bases). Germline V gives CDR1 MNHNY, CDR2 SVGAGI (reference sequence). This CDR3 is 16 amino acids long. V was clipped by 6 bases and J by 6 bases, with 20 bases between them. The CDR3 coding sequence is TGTGCCAGCAGCCCTAGGAGGGGGGAGGGTGCCGGGGAGCTGTTTTTT. This translates into CASSPRRGEGAGELFF.

The gene calls are TRBV5-1 and TRBJ2-3, with D hard to call. CDR3 length equals 15 residues. Trimming removed 4 bases from V and 5 bases from J, with 17 bases in between. CDR1 and CDR2 (germline): SGHRS, YFSETQ. The CDR3 bases are TGCGCCAGCAGCACCTCCCCCCAGGTTGGAGATACGCAGTATTTT. Translated: CASSTSPQVGDTQYF.

The V and J genes are TRBV11-2 and TRBJ1-3; 8 bases map to TRBD1. Germline lookup yields CDR1 SGHAT and CDR2 FQNNGV. The length of the CDR3 is 15 residues. Trimming cost V 2 bases and J 5 bases; bases outside gene matches: 5. The CDR3 spells CASSLLRTGRNTIYF. The CDR3 DNA reads as TGTGCCAGCAGCTTACTAAGGACAGGGAGAAACACCATATATTTT.

Only a few counts were recorded for this clone. The CDR3 is CASSLEVNLPGYTF. In DNA form, the CDR3 reads TGCGCCAGCAGCTTGGAAGTTAACCTCCCTGGCTACACCTTC. The rearrangement joins TRBV5-1 to TRBJ1-2; no firm D call. CDR1 and CDR2 from the germline V gene are SGHRS and YFSETQ. The CDR3 runs to 14 residues. V was shortened by 0 bases and J by 7 bases, with 13 bases between the two germline ends.

The chain combines TRBV21-1 with TRBJ2-4; the DNA was not compared with TRBD1, the D call given in the table. TRBV21-1 is a pseudogene. CDR3 length: 16 residues. CDR3 in DNA: TGTGCCAGCGGGGGACAGGGTAAAACTTGGGGAAACATTCAGTACTTC. Translated: CASGGQGKTWGNIQYF.

V is TRBV5-1 and J is TRBJ2-7, with D uncertain. V lost 2 bases to trimming and J lost 0 bases, with 12 bases between them. The CDR3 loop spans 15 amino acids. Germline V gives CDR1 SGHRS, CDR2 YFSETQ. CDR3 protein: CASSFLSYDSYEQYF. The DNA for the CDR3 is TGCGCCAGCAGCTTCTTAAGCTACGACTCCTACGAGCAGTACTTC.

This clone has only a few counts. The V gene is TRBV10-3, the J gene TRBJ1-1, with TRBD1 identical over 12 bases. V shed 2 bases, J shed 6 bases, and the junction held 4 bases outside the gene matches. CDR3 length: 15 amino acids. Germline V CDR1 and CDR2: ENHRY, SYGVKD. Here the CDR3 reads CAISEPGQGAAEAFF. The CDR3, as DNA: TGTGCCATCAGTGAGCCGGGACAGGGGGCGGCTGAAGCTTTCTTT.

The rearrangement links TRBV29-1 to TRBJ1-5; the D is unclear. The ends were cut back, 4 bases at V and 6 bases at J, with 10 bases in the middle. Germline V gives CDR1 SQVTM, CDR2 ANQGSEA. The CDR3 has 12 amino acids. CDR3 amino acids: CSVGSGSQPQHF. The DNA of the CDR3 is TGCAGCGTTGGGTCGGGGAGTCAGCCCCAGCATTTT.

The rearrangement links TRBV6-6 to TRBJ1-1; TRBD1 is a possible D gene (5 bases). Germline V CDR1 and CDR2: MNHNY, SVGAGI (reference sequence). Deletions cut 5 bases from V and 4 bases from J, with 11 bases between. The CDR3 runs to 13 residues. The CDR3 sequence is CASSPPGFTEAFF. The CDR3 DNA reads as TGTGCCAGCAGTCCCCCAGGGTTCACTGAAGCTTTCTTT.

Regarding this clone: One end of the junction varies from germline; a read error may be responsible. The chain employs TRBV2 and TRBJ1-4; 10 bases fit TRBD1. The CDR3 consists of 13 residues. CDR1 and CDR2 from the germline V gene are SNHLY and FYNNEI. The CDR3 sequence is CASSEEVGTGVVF. CDR3 DNA: TGTGCCAGCAGTGAAGAGGTCGGGACAGGGGTGGTTTTT.

The CDR3 loop is CASSPYLGNTIYF. In nucleotides, the CDR3 is TGCGCCAGCAGCCCTTACTTGGGAAACACCATATATTTT. V is TRBV5-1 and J is TRBJ1-3; D gene uncertain. Germline V gene lookup returns CDR1 SGHRS and CDR2 YFSETQ. The ends were cut back, 4 bases at V and 4 bases at J, with 9 bases in the middle. The CDR3 extends over 13 amino acids. The full variable domain, completed using reference TRBV5-1 and TRBJ1-3, is KAGVTQTPRYLIKTRGQQVTLSCSPISGHRSVSWYQQTPGQGLQFLFEYFSETQRNKGNFPGRFSGRQFSNSRSEMNVSTLELGDSALYLCASSPYLGNTIYFGEGSWLTVV.

The chain uses TRBV14 and TRBJ1-1, with a weak D call TRBD1 (5 bases). Germline V lookup: CDR1 SGHDN, CDR2 FVKESK. The CDR3 runs to 15 residues. V gave up 2 bases and J gave up 1 base, with 11 bases separating them. CDR3 sequence reads: CASSQWPGGNTEAFF. CDR3 nucleotides: TGTGCCAGCAGCCAATGGCCCGGGGGGAACACTGAAGCTTTCTTT.

The rearrangement uses TRBV29-1 and TRBJ2-1; D possibly corresponds to TRBD1 (5 bases). V was cut by 4 bases and J by 5 bases, with 15 bases left in between. The CDR3 length is 14 residues. CDR1 SQVTM and CDR2 ANQGSEA come from the germline V gene. The CDR3 DNA is TGCAGCGTTGGTGGCAGGGTGTCAGACAATGAGCAGTTCTTC. This encodes CSVGGRVSDNEQFF.

The V gene is TRBV25-1, the J gene TRBJ2-1; 11 bases match TRBD2. The V and J ends lost 3 bases and 4 bases, in that order; junction bases with no gene match: 5. This CDR3 has 16 amino acids. In germline, CDR1 is MGHDK, CDR2 SYGVNS. CDR3 DNA: TGTGCCAGCAGTGATCCTCGACTAGCGGGGTACAATGAGCAGTTCTTC. Its protein is CASSDPRLAGYNEQFF.

The chain links TRBV5-4 to TRBJ2-3, with 7 positions matching TRBD2. CDR1 is SGHNT and CDR2 is YYREEE in the germline V gene (reference sequence). The CDR3 consists of 16 residues. Germline trimming cut 7 bases from V and 1 base from J; bases unmatched to any gene: 12. CDR3 region: CASEIAGAGGTDTQYF. The CDR3 DNA reads TGTGCCAGCGAGATAGCGGGTGCTGGGGGCACAGATACGCAGTATTTT.

The genes are TRBV6-5 and TRBJ1-2; D remains unclear. V gave up 6 bases and J gave up 0 bases, with 8 bases separating them. The CDR3 runs 13 residues. Germline values: CDR1 MNHEY, CDR2 SVGAGI. The CDR3 DNA is TGTGCCAGCAGCCCTATCCCTAACTATGGCTACACCTTC. Its protein is CASSPIPNYGYTF.

The chain uses TRBV29-1 and TRBJ2-1; D might be TRBD2 (5 bases). The V and J ends lost 0 bases and 2 bases respectively, with 11 bases between them. This CDR3 region has 15 residues. The germline CDR1 and CDR2 sequences are SQVTM and ANQGSEA. CDR3 sequence reads: CSVEEGVAAYNEQFF. The CDR3 DNA sequence: TGCAGCGTTGAAGAGGGAGTCGCCGCCTACAATGAGCAGTTCTTC.

The chain uses TRBV25-1 and TRBJ2-5; D remains unclear. V lost 8 bases and J lost 1, with 2 bases in between. The CDR3 has 10 residues. Germline values: CDR1 MGHDK, CDR2 SYGVNS. The CDR3 region has the DNA TGTGCCAGCGGCCAAGAGACCCAGTACTTC. Translated: CASGQETQYF.

This chain links TRBV18 with TRBJ2-7; D uncertain. V was shortened by 4 bases and J by 3 bases, with 10 bases between the two germline ends. The CDR3 has 13 residues. Per the germline V gene, CDR1 is KGHSH and CDR2 is LQKENI. The CDR3 protein is CASSQADFYEQYF. DNA for the CDR3: TGTGCCAGCTCACAGGCGGATTTCTACGAGCAGTACTTC.

This chain joins TRBV2 and TRBJ2-6; D not certain. Germline CDR1 SNHLY, CDR2 FYNNEI. CDR3 length: 13 amino acids. Trimming removed 3 bases from V and 5 bases from J, with 5 bases in between. CDR3 amino acids: CASSETRANVLTF. CDR3 DNA sequence: TGTGCCAGCAGTGAGACCAGGGCCAACGTCCTGACTTTC.